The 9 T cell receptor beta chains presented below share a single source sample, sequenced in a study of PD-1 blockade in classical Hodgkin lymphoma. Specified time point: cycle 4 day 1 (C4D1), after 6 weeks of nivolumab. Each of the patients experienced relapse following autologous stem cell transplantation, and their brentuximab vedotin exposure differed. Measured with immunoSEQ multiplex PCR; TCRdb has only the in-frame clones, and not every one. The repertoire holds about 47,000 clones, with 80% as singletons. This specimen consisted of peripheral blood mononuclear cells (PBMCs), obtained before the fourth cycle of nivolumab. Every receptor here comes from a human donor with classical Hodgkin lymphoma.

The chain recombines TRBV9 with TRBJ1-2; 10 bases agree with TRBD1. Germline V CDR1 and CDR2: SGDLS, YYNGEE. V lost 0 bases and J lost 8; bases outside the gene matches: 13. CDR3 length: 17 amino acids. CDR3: CASSVDPGTGEIGGYTF. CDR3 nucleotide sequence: TGTGCCAGCAGCGTAGACCCAGGGACAGGGGAGATCGGGGGCTACACCTTC.

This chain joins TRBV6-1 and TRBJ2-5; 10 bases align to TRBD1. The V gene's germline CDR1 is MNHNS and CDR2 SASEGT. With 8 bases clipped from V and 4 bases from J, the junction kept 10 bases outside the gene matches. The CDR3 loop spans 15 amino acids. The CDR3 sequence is CASVLGTGDVETQYF. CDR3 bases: TGTGCCAGCGTCCTCGGGACAGGGGATGTAGAGACCCAGTACTTC.

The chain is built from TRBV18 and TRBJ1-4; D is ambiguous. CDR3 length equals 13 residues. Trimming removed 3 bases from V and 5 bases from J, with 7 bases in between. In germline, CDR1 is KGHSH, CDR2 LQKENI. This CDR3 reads CASSPDLNEKLFF. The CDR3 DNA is TGTGCCAGCTCACCGGACCTAAATGAAAAACTGTTTTTT.

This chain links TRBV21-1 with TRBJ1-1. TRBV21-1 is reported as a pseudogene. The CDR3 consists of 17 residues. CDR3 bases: TGTGCCAGCAGCAAAAGAATCGGGGGTCCCATGAACACTGAAGCTTTCTTT. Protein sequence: CASSKRIGGPMNTEAFF.

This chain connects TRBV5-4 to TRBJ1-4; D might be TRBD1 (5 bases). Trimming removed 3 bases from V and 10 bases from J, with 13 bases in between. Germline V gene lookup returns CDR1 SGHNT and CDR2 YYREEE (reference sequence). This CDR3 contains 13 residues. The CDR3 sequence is CASSWGGTGKLFF. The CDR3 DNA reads TGTGCCAGCAGCTGGGGAGGGACGGGAAAACTGTTTTTT.

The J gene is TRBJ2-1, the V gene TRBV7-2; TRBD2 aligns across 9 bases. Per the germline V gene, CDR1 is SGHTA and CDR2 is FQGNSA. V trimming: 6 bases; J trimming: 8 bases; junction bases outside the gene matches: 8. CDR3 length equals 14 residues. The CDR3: CASRVGGGGDEQFF. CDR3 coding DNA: TGTGCCAGCAGAGTAGGCGGGGGGGGTGATGAGCAGTTCTTC. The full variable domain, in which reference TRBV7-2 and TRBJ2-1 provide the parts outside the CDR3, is GAGVSQSPSNKVTEKGKDVELRCDPISGHTALYWYRQSLGQGLEFLIYFQGNSAPDKSGLPSDRFSAERTGGSVSTLTIQRTQQEDSAVYLCASRVGGGGDEQFFGPGTRLTVL.

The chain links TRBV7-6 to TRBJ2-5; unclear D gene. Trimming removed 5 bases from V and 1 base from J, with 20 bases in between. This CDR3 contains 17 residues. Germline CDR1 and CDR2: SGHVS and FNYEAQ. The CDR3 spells CASSPHPRSASQETQYF. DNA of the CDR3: TGTGCCAGCAGCCCTCACCCGAGATCGGCCAGCCAAGAGACCCAGTACTTC.

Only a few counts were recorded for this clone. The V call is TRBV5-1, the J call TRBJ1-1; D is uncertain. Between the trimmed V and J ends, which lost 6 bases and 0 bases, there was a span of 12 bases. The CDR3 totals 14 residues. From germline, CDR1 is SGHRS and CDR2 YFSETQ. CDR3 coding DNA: TGCGCCAGCACACAAACCTTCATGAACACTGAAGCTTTCTTT. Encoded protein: CASTQTFMNTEAFF.

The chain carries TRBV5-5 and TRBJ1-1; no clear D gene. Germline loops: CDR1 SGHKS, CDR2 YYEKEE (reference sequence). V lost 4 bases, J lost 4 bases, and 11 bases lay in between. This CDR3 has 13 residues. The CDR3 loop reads CASSARLGTEAFF. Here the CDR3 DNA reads TGTGCCAGCAGCGCCCGGCTGGGCACTGAAGCTTTCTTT.